The 5 T cell receptor beta chains presented below share a single source sample, sequenced in a study of T cell repertoires in cytomegalovirus infection. TCRdb reprocessed the reads via MiXCR and lists one record per CDR3 protein. In the table there are under 600,000 distinct CDR3 sequences, about 17% of which are singletons. The material sequenced was CD8+ T cells from PBMCs. These receptors all come from a human donor in good health (CMV status not recorded). Some clones in this sample may be carry-over from other donors' samples.

This clonotype has only a few counts. The V gene is TRBV29-1, the J gene TRBJ1-1; 7 nucleotides line up with TRBD1. J lost 5 bases, V lost 4 bases, and 4 bases had no gene match. This CDR3 is built from 12 residues. Germline-derived CDR1 and CDR2 are SQVTM and ANQGSEA. CDR3 region: CSVAGGGTEAFF. The CDR3 coding sequence is TGCAGCGTTGCAGGGGGTGGGACTGAAGCTTTCTTT.

The rearrangement links TRBV27 to TRBJ2-7; TRBD1 matches at 10 bases. Germline CDR1 is MNHEY and CDR2 is SMNVEV (reference sequence). Trimming removed 5 bases from V and 5 bases from J; junction bases left unmatched: 3. The CDR3 totals 13 residues. Here the CDR3 DNA reads TGTGCCAGCAGTACGACAGGGGGCGACGAGCAGTACTTC. It yields the protein CASSTTGGDEQYF.

This clonotype was detected ten times or more. The CDR3 loop reads CASSVTGTFGYGYTF. As DNA, the CDR3 is TGTGCCAGCAGTGTTACAGGGACCTTCGGCTATGGCTACACCTTC. The V call is TRBV28, the J call TRBJ1-2; D might be TRBD1 (6 bases). V was trimmed by 5 bases and J by 4 bases, leaving 17 bases between them. This CDR3 is built from 15 residues. Germline V gene sequence: CDR1 MDHEN, CDR2 SYDVKM.

This clonotype was recorded many times. The rearrangement joins TRBV4-2 to TRBJ2-3, with TRBD2 identical over 9 bases. J gave up 3 bases and V 1 base, and 2 bases lay outside the gene matches. The germline gives CDR1 LGHNA, CDR2 YNFKEQ. CDR3 length equals 15 residues. CDR3 in amino acids: CASSQGAGGTDTQYF. The CDR3, as DNA: TGTGCCAGCAGCCAAGGAGCGGGAGGTACAGATACGCAGTATTTT.

The rearrangement uses TRBV28 and TRBJ1-1; D unresolved. Trimming cost V 8 bases and J 6 bases, with 19 bases left between them. CDR3 length: 14 residues. CDR1 is MDHEN, CDR2 SYDVKM, per germline. Here the CDR3 DNA reads TGTGCCAGCTCCCTAGGTCGGGGAGGTGCTGAAGCTTTCTTT. Protein: CASSLGRGGAEAFF. Based on the CDR3 plus reference TRBV28 and TRBJ1-1, the full variable domain is DVKVTQSSRYLVKRTGEKVFLECVQDMDHENMFWYRQDPGLGLRLIYFSYDVKMKEKGDIPEGYSVSREKKERFSLILESASTNQTSMYLCASSLGRGGAEAFFGQGTRLTVV.